The 4 T cell receptor beta chains given below trace back to one sample, sequenced in a study of molecular identifiers for immune sequencing clone quantification. Each CDR3 protein gets one entry after TCRdb re-called the PCR reads with MiXCR. The data contain 460,000 or so distinct CDR3 sequences, around 23% of them singletons. Sequenced material: naive CD8+ T cells from blood, with Jurkat cell RNA spiked in. The subset: FACS-sorted CD8+CD4-CCR7+CD45RA+ naive T cells. Receptors were obtained from a human donor in good health. Some libraries in this study had Jurkat cell RNA spiked in.

As regards this clonotype: A much larger clone lies one base from this, so it may be a read error. The chain recombines TRBV20-1 with TRBJ1-4; D unclear. Per germline, CDR1 DFQATT and CDR2 SNEGSKA (reference sequence). This CDR3 spans 14 amino acids. The CDR3 DNA sequence: TGCAGTGCTAGAGACAGTACAACTATTGAAAAACTGTTTTTT. Residues: CSARDSTTIEKLFF.

With respect to this clonotype: An end of the junction does not agree with germline; a read error may underlie this. This chain uses TRBV27 with TRBJ2-3, with D perhaps matching TRBD2 (5 bases). Per germline, CDR1 MNHEY and CDR2 SMNVEV (reference sequence). This CDR3 region has 16 residues. The CDR3 region has the DNA TGTGCCAGCAGGCAAGACCACGGGGTCCCCACAGATACGCAGTGTTTT. It yields the protein CASRQDHGVPTDTQCF.

There are many counts of this clonotype. The V and J genes are TRBV2 and TRBJ1-2; D is uncertain. This CDR3 is built from 17 residues. Trimming shortened V by 2 bases and J by 2 bases, and 18 bases separated the two germline ends. The germline V gene has CDR1 SNHLY and CDR2 FYNNEI. The DNA of the CDR3 is TGTGCCAGCAGTGAATTAGGGCGGAGCGTAGAGAACTATGGCTACACCTTC. As protein: CASSELGRSVENYGYTF.

This clonotype was counted between two and nine times. The rearrangement links TRBV27 to TRBJ2-7; D may be TRBD1 (5 bases). V shed 6 bases and J shed 5 bases, with 17 bases lying between them. CDR3 length: 14 amino acids. Germline V gene lookup returns CDR1 MNHEY and CDR2 SMNVEV (reference sequence). The CDR3: CASSSFPQGNEQYF. The CDR3 nucleotides are TGTGCCAGCAGCAGTTTCCCCCAGGGAAACGAGCAGTACTTC.